Presented here are 14 T cell receptor beta chains from one specimen sequenced in a study of shared clonotypes between healthy human individuals (dated by TCRdb to 2019 to 2021). The method behind the library was the immunoSEQ multiplex PCR assay. TCRdb mirrors the immuneACCESS table, restricted to in-frame sequences. Some clones are absent from its copies; in checked studies, under half trace to an unresolved V gene, and the reason for the others is unknown. Recorded for this sample are 2 million to 2.5 million clones; 80% to 95% of them occurred a single time. The leading ten clones occupy under 0.45% of the sample. The sequenced sample consisted of naive CD4+ T cells from PBMCs. This sample's cell subset or site label indicates: CD45RA+ positively selected. These receptors originate from a man between 18 and 29 years old in good health. Some clones in this sample may be carry-over from other donors' samples.

In nucleotides, the CDR3 is TGTGCCAGCAGTGCGGGGGTCGGCTCAGGCGCTGAAGCTTTCTTT. Its protein is CASSAGVGSGAEAFF. The chain employs TRBV6-4 and TRBJ1-1; tentatively, D is TRBD1 (5 bases). The CDR3 consists of 15 residues. The ends were cut back, 4 bases at V and 6 bases at J, with 18 bases in the middle. Germline V gene lookup returns CDR1 MRHNA and CDR2 SNTAGT.

The chain couples TRBV13 to TRBJ2-1; 15 bases fit TRBD2. CDR1 is PRHDT and CDR2 is FYEKMQ in the germline V gene (reference sequence). CDR3 length: 17 residues. Unmatched junction bases numbered 9, after V lost 4 bases and J lost 8 bases. CDR3 nucleotide sequence: TGTGCCAGCAGCTCCGCCGGACTAGCGGGAGGGCCGTATGAGCAGTTCTTC. It specifies CASSSAGLAGGPYEQFF. Based on the CDR3 plus reference TRBV13 and TRBJ2-1, the full variable domain is AAGVIQSPRHLIKEKRETATLKCYPIPRHDTVYWYQQGPGQDPQFLISFYEKMQSDKGSIPDRFSAQQFSDYHSELNMSSLELGDSALYFCASSSAGLAGGPYEQFFGPGTRLTVL.

The chain has TRBV11-2 and TRBJ1-4, with 9 bases lining up with TRBD1. This CDR3 has 15 amino acids. CDR1 and CDR2 from the germline V gene are SGHAT and FQNNGV. V lost 0 bases, J lost 16 bases, and 12 bases stayed unmatched. The CDR3 DNA follows: TGTGCCAGCAGCTTAGACATCCCCCCTGGACAGGGGAGGTTTTTT. It yields the protein CASSLDIPPGQGRFF.

This clone was detected once. The J gene is TRBJ1-1, the V gene TRBV6-1, with TRBD1 matching over 7 bases. The CDR3 length is 16 residues. Trimming took 2 bases from V and 1 from J; bases not matched to a gene: 7. Germline CDR1 reads MNHNS; CDR2 reads SASEGT. This CDR3 is CASSEPGTVRNTEAFF. The DNA for the CDR3 is TGTGCCAGCAGTGAACCAGGGACAGTTCGGAACACTGAAGCTTTCTTT.

The chain couples TRBV7-6 to TRBJ1-1; D may be TRBD1 (5 bases). Germline loops: CDR1 SGHVS, CDR2 FNYEAQ. The CDR3 spans 15 residues. Deletions cut 0 bases from V and 11 bases from J, with 19 bases between. CDR3 nucleotide sequence: TGTGCCAGCAGCTTAGCTCCGGCAGGGCTATCTCCGGCTTTCTTT. Amino acid sequence: CASSLAPAGLSPAFF.

The sample holds one count of this clone. V usage is TRBV5-1 and J usage is TRBJ2-1, with TRBD2 matching 8 bases. The CDR3 covers 19 residues. CDR1 and CDR2 (germline): SGHRS, YFSETQ. V dropped 3 bases and J dropped 5; count of bases not matched to a gene: 19. This chain's CDR3 is CASSSTPGSYSGANNEQFF. In nucleotides, the CDR3 is TGCGCCAGCAGCTCCACCCCGGGGTCGTATAGCGGGGCGAACAATGAGCAGTTCTTC.

This chain joins TRBV19 and TRBJ2-5, with D maybe TRBD2 (5 bases). The CDR3 runs to 13 residues. The germline V and J ends were trimmed by 6 bases and 5 bases, with 13 bases remaining between them. Germline values: CDR1 LNHDA, CDR2 SQIVND (reference sequence). CDR3 residues: CASSPRRFETQYF. The CDR3 DNA sequence: TGTGCCAGTAGCCCTAGGAGGTTCGAGACCCAGTACTTC.

The chain recombines TRBV5-1 with TRBJ1-3, with D hard to call. Deletions cut 6 bases from V and 1 base from J, with 17 bases between. The germline gives CDR1 SGHRS, CDR2 YFSETQ. CDR3 size: 16 residues. The CDR3 spells CASTREGLLSGNTIYF. The DNA for the CDR3 is TGCGCCAGCACGAGGGAAGGCCTCCTATCTGGAAACACCATATATTTT.

This chain links TRBV29-1 with TRBJ1-2; perhaps TRBD1 as D (5 bases). Germline CDR1 and CDR2: SQVTM and ANQGSEA. V lost 6 bases and J 2 bases, leaving 13 bases between the germline ends. The length of the CDR3 is 13 residues. The CDR3 DNA reads TGCAGCGTGGACCCGGGACTGAACTATGGCTACACCTTC. Translation: CSVDPGLNYGYTF.

With regard to this clone: A read error may produce the germline difference seen at one junction end. This chain connects TRBV9 to TRBJ1-2, with D unresolved. Germline lookup yields CDR1 SGDLS and CDR2 YYNGEE. CDR3 size: 12 residues. The CDR3 region has the DNA TGTGCCAGCAGCGTAGAGAACAGAGCAATACACTTC. Protein: CASSVENRAIHF.

This rearrangement joins TRBV28 to TRBJ2-7, with TRBD1 identical over 7 bases. The germline CDR1 and CDR2 sequences are MDHEN and SYDVKM. The CDR3 consists of 13 residues. V lost 6 bases to trimming and J lost 1 base; unmatched junction nucleotides: 3. As DNA, the CDR3 is TGTGCCAGCAGCGAGGACAGGTCCTACGAGCAGTACTTC. Residues: CASSEDRSYEQYF.

The chain links TRBV5-1 to TRBJ1-5; no reliable D call. Germline V gene sequence: CDR1 SGHRS, CDR2 YFSETQ. Trimming removed 2 bases from V and 3 bases from J, with 6 bases in between. The CDR3 totals 13 residues. This chain's CDR3 is CASSFSPNQPQHF. The CDR3 DNA follows: TGCGCCAGCAGCTTCTCCCCCAATCAGCCCCAGCATTTT.

This sequence joins TRBV2 and TRBJ1-5; TRBD1 might be the D (6 bases). The germline gives CDR1 SNHLY, CDR2 FYNNEI. The CDR3 is 15 residues long. V lost 6 bases and J lost 6, with 18 bases in between. The CDR3 DNA follows: TGTGCCAGCAGACAGGGTAAGGGGGTGAGTCAGCCCCAGCATTTT. Translated: CASRQGKGVSQPQHF.

The chain has TRBV6-6 and TRBJ2-1; 7 positions match TRBD2. CDR3 length equals 14 residues. Germline trimming cut 7 bases from V and 7 bases from J; bases unmatched to any gene: 10. CDR1 and CDR2 (germline): MNHNY, SVGAGI (reference sequence). The CDR3 region has the DNA TGTGCCAGCACCACGGGGGGAGAAGTTAATGAGCAGTTCTTC. This sequence encodes CASTTGGEVNEQFF.